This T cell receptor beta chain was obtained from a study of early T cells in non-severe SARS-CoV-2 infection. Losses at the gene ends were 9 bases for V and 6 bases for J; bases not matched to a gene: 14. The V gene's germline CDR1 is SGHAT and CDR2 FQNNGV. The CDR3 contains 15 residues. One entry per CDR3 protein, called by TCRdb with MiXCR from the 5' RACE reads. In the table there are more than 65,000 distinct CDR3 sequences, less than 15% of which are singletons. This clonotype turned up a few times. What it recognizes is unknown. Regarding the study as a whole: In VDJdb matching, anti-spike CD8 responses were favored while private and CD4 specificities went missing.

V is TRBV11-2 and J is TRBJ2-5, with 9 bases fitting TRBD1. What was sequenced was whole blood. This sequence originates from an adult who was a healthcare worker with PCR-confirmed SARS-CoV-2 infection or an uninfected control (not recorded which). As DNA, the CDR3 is TGTGCCAGAAACAGGGGGCAACGTTCAGGGAAGACCCAGTACTTC. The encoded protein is CARNRGQRSGKTQYF.